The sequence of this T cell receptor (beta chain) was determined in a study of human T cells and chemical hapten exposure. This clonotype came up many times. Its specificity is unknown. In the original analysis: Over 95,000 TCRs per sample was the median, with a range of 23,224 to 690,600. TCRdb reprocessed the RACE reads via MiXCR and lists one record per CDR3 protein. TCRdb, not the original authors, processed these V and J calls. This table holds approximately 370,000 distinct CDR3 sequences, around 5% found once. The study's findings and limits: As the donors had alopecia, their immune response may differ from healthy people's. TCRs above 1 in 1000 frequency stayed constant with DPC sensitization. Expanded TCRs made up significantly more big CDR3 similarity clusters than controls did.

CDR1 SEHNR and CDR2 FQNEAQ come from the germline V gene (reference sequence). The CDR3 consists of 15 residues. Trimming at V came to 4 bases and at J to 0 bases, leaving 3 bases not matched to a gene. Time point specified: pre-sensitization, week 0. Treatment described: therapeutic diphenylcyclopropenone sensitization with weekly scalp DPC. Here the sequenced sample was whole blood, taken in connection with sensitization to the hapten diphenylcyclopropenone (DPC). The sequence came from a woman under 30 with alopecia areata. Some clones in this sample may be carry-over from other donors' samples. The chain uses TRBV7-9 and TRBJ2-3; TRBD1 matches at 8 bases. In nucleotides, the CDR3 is TGTGCCAGCAGCTCCAGACAGGGGAGCACAGATACGCAGTATTTT. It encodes CASSSRQGSTDTQYF.